This paragraph covers one T cell receptor (beta chain) sequence. The antigen remains unidentified. The sample comes from a study of blood T cells in healthy people across ages. General study results and limits: Researchers said unsorted PBMCs prevented a conclusive naive versus antigen-experienced comparison.

Healthy individuals of Caucasian origin from Russia, aged about 6 to 90, served as donors. CDR1 is MNHEY and CDR2 is SVGAGI in the germline V gene. Trimming left V 2 bases short and J 3 bases short, with 10 bases between. The CDR3 is 14 residues long. Combining a sample-barcoded 5' primer with a J-beta primer mix, a second PCR ran for roughly 7 to 11 cycles. TCRdb analysed the 5' RACE reads with MiXCR anew, one entry per CDR3 protein. The sample yields 550,000 to 600,000 distinct CDR3 sequences, around half seen once. The sequenced material came from blood. The rearrangement uses TRBV6-5 and TRBJ1-2; tentatively, D is TRBD1 (5 bases). The TCR comes from an elderly man in good health. CDR3 region: CASSYARTHYGYTF. The CDR3 region has the DNA TGTGCCAGCAGTTACGCGAGGACACACTATGGCTACACCTTC.